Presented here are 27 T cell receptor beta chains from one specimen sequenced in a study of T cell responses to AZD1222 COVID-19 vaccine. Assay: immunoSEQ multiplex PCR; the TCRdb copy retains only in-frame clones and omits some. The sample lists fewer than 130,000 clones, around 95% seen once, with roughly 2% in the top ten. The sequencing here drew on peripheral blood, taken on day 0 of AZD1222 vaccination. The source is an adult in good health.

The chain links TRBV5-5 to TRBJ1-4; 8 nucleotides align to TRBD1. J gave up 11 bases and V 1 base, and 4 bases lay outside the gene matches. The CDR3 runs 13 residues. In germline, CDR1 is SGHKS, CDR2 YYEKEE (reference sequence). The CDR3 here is CASSLPDRAKLFF. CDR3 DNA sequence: TGTGCCAGCAGCTTGCCGGACAGGGCCAAACTGTTTTTT.

The CDR3 protein is CASSPTGTRETQYF. Here the CDR3 DNA reads TGTGCCAGCAGCCCGACCGGGACCAGAGAGACCCAGTACTTC. The chain couples TRBV7-7 to TRBJ2-5; either TRBD1 or TRBD2 may supply D (5 bases each). CDR1 and CDR2 from the germline V gene are SSHAT and FNYEAQ (reference sequence). This CDR3 contains 14 residues. V was trimmed by 5 bases and J by 4 bases, leaving 14 bases between them.

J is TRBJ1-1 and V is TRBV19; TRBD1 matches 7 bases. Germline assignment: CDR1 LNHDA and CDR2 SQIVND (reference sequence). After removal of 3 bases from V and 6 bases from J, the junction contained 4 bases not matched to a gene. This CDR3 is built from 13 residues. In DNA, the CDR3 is TGTGCCAGTAGTATCGACAGGGTCTCTGAAGCTTTCTTT. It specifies CASSIDRVSEAFF. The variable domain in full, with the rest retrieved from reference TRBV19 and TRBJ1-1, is DGGITQSPKYLFRKEGQNVTLSCEQNLNHDAMYWYRQDPGQGLRLIYYSQIVNDFQKGDIAEGYSVSREKKESFPLTVTSAQKNPTAFYLCASSIDRVSEAFFGQGTRLTVV.

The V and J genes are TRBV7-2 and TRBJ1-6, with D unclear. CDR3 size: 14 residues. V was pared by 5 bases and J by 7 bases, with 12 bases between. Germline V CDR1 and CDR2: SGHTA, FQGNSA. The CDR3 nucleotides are TGTGCCAGCAGCCAAGGCCCCTCCAATTCACCCCTCCACTTT. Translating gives CASSQGPSNSPLHF.

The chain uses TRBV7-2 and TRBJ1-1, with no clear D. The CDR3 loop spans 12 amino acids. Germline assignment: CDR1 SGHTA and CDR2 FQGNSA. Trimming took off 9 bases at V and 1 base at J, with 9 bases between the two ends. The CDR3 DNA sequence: TGTGCCAGTTCGACTTCGAACACTGAAGCTTTCTTT. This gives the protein CASSTSNTEAFF. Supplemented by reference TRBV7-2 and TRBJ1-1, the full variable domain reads GAGVSQSPSNKVTEKGKDVELRCDPISGHTALYWYRQSLGQGLEFLIYFQGNSAPDKSGLPSDRFSAERTGGSVSTLTIQRTQQEDSAVYLCASSTSNTEAFFGQGTRLTVV.

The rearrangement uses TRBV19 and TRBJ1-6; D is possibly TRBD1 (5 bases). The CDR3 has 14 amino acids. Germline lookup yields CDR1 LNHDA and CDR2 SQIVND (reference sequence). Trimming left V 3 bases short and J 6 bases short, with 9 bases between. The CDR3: CASSIWGSNSPLHF. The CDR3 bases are TGTGCCAGTAGTATTTGGGGCTCTAATTCACCCCTCCACTTT.

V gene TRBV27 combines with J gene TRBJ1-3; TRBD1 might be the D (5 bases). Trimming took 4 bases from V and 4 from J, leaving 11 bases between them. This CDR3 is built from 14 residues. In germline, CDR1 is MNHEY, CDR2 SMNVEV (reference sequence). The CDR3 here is CASSYGRQGNTIYF. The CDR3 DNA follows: TGTGCCAGCAGTTATGGGAGACAGGGAAACACCATATATTTT.

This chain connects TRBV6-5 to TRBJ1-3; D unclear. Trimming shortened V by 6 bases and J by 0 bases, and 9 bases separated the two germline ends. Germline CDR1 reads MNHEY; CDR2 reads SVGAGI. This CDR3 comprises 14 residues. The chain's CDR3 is CASRNSYSGNTIYF. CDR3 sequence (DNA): TGTGCCAGCAGGAACAGTTACTCTGGAAACACCATATATTTT.

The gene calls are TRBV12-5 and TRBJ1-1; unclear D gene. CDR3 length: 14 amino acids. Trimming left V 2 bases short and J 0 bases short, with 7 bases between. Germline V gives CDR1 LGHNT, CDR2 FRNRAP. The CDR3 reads CASGLLSMNTEAFF. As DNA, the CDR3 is TGTGCTAGTGGTTTGCTCAGCATGAACACTGAAGCTTTCTTT.

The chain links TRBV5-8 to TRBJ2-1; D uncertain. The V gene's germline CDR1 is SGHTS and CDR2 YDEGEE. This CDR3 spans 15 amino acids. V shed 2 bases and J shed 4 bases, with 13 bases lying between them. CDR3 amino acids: CASSLGPATYNEQFF. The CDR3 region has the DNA TGTGCCAGCAGCTTAGGACCAGCGACTTACAATGAGCAGTTCTTC.

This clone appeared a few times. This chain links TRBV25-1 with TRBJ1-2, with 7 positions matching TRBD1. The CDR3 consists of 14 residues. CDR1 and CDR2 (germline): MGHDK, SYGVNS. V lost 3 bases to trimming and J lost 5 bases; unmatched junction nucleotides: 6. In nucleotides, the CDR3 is TGTGCCAGCAGTGATGTGACAGGGATTTATGGCTACACCTTC. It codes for CASSDVTGIYGYTF.

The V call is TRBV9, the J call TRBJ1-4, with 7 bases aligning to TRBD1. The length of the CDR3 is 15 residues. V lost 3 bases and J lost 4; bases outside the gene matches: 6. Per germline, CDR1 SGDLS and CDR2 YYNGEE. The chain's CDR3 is CASSDNHRGNEKLFF. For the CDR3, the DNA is TGTGCCAGCAGCGACAATCACAGGGGTAATGAAAAACTGTTTTTT. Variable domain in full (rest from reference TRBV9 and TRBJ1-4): DSGVTQTPKHLITATGQRVTLRCSPRSGDLSVYWYQQSLDQGLQFLIQYYNGEERAKGNILERFSAQQFPDLHSELNLSSLELGDSALYFCASSDNHRGNEKLFFGSGTQLSVL.

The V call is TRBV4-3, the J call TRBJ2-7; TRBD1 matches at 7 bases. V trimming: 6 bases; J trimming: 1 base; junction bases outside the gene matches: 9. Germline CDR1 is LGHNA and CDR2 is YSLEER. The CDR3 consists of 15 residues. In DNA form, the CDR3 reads TGCGCCAGCAGTTTCGACAGGGCCATTTCCTACGAGCAGTACTTC. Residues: CASSFDRAISYEQYF.

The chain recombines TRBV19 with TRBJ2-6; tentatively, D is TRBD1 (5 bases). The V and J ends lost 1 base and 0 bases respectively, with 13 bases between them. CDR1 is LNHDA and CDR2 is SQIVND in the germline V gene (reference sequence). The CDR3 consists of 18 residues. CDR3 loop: CASSIVGHRSSGANVLTF. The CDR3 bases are TGTGCCAGTAGTATAGTTGGCCACAGGAGCTCTGGGGCCAACGTCCTGACTTTC.

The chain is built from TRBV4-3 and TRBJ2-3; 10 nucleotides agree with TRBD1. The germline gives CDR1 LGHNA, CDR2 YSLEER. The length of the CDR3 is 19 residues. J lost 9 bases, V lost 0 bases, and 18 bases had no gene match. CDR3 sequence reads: CASSQDLLPYRTGGLTQYF. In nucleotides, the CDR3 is TGCGCCAGCAGCCAAGATTTACTTCCTTACCGGACAGGGGGACTCACGCAGTATTTT.

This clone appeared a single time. The CDR3 bases are TGTGCCAGCAGCAACACACCGGACAGGGGGAATGAGCAGTTCTTC. It encodes CASSNTPDRGNEQFF. The chain links TRBV6-2 or TRBV6-3 to TRBJ2-1; TRBD1 matches at 10 bases. The CDR3 extends over 15 amino acids. The V segment lost 6 bases and the J segment 7 bases; nucleotides outside the gene matches: 9. The germline V gene has CDR1 MNHEY and CDR2 SVGEGT.

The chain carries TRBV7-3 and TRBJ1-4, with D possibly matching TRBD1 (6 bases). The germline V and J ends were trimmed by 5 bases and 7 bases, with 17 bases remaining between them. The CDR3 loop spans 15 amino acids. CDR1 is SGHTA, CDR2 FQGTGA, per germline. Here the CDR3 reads CASSPTGNRGEKLFF. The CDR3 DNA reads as TGTGCCAGCAGCCCCACAGGGAACCGCGGTGAAAAACTGTTTTTT.

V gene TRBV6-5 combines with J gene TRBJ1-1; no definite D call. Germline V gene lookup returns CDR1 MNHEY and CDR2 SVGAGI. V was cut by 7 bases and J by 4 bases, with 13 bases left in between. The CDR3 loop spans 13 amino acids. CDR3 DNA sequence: TGTGCCAGCAACAACGGCAGGTCCACTGAAGCTTTCTTT. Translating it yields CASNNGRSTEAFF.

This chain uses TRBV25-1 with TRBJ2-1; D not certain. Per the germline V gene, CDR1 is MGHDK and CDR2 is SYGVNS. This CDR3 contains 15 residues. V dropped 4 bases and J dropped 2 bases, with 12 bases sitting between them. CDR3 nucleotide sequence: TGTGCCAGCAGTGCCCAGAGTGAGCCCTACAATGAGCAGTTCTTC. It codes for CASSAQSEPYNEQFF.

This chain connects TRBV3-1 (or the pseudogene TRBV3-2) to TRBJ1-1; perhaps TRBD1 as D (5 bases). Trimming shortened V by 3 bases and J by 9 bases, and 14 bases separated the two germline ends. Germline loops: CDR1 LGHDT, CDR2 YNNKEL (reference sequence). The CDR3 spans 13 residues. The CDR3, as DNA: TGTGCCAGCAGCCAGGGAGGGGCGGAAAAAGCTTTCTTT. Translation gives CASSQGGAEKAFF.

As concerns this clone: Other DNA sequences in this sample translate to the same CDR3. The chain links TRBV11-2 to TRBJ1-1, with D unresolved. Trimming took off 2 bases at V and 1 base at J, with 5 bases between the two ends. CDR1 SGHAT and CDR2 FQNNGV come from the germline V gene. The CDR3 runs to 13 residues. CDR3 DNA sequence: TGTGCCAGCAGCTTAAGCCGGAACACTGAAGCTTTCTTT. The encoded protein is CASSLSRNTEAFF.

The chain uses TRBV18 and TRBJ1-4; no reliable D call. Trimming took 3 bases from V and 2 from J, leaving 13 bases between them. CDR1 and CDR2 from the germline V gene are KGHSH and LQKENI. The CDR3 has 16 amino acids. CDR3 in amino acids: CASSPYTVGTNEKLFF. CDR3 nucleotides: TGTGCCAGCTCACCGTACACGGTTGGTACTAATGAAAAACTGTTTTTT.

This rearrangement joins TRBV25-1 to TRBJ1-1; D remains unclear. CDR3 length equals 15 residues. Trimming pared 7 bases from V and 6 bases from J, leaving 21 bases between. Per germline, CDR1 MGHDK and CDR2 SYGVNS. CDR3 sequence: CASNAAGRRGSEAFF. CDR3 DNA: TGTGCCAGCAATGCCGCCGGACGGCGAGGGTCTGAAGCTTTCTTT.

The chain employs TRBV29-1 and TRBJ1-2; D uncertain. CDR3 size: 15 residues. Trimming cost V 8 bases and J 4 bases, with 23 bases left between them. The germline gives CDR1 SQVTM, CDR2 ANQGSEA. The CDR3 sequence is CSPGNSLGRVYGYTF. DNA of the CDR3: TGCAGCCCAGGTAATTCGCTAGGGAGGGTCTATGGCTACACCTTC.

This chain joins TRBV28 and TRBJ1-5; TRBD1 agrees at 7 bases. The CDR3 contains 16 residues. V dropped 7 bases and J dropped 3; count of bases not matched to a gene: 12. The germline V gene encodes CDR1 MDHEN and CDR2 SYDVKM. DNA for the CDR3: TGTGCCAGCAACTCCCCGGGACAGTGGGACAATCAGCCCCAGCATTTT. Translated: CASNSPGQWDNQPQHF.

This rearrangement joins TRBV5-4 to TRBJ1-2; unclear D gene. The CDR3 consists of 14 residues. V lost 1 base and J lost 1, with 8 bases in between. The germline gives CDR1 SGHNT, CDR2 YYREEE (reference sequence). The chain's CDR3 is CASSLYSFNYGYTF. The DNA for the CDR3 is TGTGCCAGCAGCTTGTACAGTTTTAACTATGGCTACACCTTC.

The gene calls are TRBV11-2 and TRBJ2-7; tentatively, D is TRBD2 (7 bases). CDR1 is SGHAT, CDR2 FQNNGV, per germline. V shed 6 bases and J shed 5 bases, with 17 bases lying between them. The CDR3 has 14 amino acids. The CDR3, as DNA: TGTGCCAGCAGAGCTAGCGGAGGGGGTCACGAGCAGTACTTC. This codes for CASRASGGGHEQYF.